Detailed here is one T cell receptor (beta chain). Its target is not known. This record belongs to a study of OX40 agonist ivuxolimab in advanced cancers. General observations from the study: Undetermined was the antigen specificity of the expanded peripheral T cells. On average, CD8+ T cells showed a greater number of expanded clones than CD4+.

The CDR3 is 16 amino acids. With 0 bases removed from V and 3 bases from J, the gap between germline ends came to 13 bases. Germline values: CDR1 SGDLS, CDR2 YYNGEE. Only in-frame clones appear in the TCRdb table, and some are missing; sequencing was by immunoSEQ multiplex PCR. Of 45,000 to 55,000 clones in the sample, roughly 80% were seen once. V gene TRBV9 combines with J gene TRBJ2-1; unclear D gene. The clonotype was recovered from an adult with an advanced solid tumor such as melanoma, head and neck, liver or kidney cancer. Sequences were derived from CD4+ or CD8+ T cells sorted from blood, sampled in a trial of the OX40 agonist ivuxolimab. The CDR3: CASSVESFGDYNEQFF. The CDR3 bases are TGTGCCAGCAGCGTAGAGTCGTTTGGGGACTACAATGAGCAGTTCTTC.